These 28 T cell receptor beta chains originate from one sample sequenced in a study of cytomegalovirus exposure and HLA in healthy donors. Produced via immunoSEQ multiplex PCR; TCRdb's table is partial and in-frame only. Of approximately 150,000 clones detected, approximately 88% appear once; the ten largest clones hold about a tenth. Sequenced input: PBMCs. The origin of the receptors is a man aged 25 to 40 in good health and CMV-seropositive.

DNA of the CDR3: TGTGCCAGCAGCTTGCCACTAGGGGTAGCGGGGGGACGAAGCACAGATACGCAGTATTTT. It translates to CASSLPLGVAGGRSTDTQYF. The J gene is TRBJ2-3, the V gene TRBV5-4, with 10 bases aligning to TRBD2. The J segment lost 0 bases and the V segment lost 1 base, leaving 14 bases of the junction unmatched. The CDR3 spans 20 residues. Germline CDR1 reads SGHNT; CDR2 reads YYREEE (reference sequence).

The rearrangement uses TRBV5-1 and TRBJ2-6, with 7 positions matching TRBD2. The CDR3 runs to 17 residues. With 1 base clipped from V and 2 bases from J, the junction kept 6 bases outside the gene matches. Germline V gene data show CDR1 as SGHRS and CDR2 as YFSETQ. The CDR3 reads CASSLRGGGAGANVLTF. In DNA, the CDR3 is TGCGCCAGCAGCTTGCGTGGGGGAGGGGCTGGGGCCAACGTCCTGACTTTC.

This CDR3 reads CASSPQRGELFF. As DNA, the CDR3 is TGTGCCAGTAGTCCCCAGAGGGGGGAGCTGTTTTTT. The chain couples TRBV19 to TRBJ2-2; no clear D. CDR1 is LNHDA and CDR2 is SQIVND in the germline V gene (reference sequence). Trimming left V 5 bases short and J 8 bases short, with 9 bases between. This CDR3 spans 12 amino acids.

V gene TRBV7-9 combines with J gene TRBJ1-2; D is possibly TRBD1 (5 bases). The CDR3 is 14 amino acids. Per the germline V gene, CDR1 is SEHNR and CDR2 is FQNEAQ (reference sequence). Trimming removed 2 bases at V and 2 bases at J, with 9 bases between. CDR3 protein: CASSLWDLNYGYTF. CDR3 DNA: TGTGCCAGCAGCTTATGGGACTTGAACTATGGCTACACCTTC. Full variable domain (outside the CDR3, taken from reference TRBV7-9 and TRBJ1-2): DTGVSQNPRHKITKRGQNVTFRCDPISEHNRLYWYRQTLGQGPEFLTYFQNEAQLEKSRLLSDRFSAERPKGSFSTLEIQRTEQGDSAMYLCASSLWDLNYGYTFGSGTRLTVV.

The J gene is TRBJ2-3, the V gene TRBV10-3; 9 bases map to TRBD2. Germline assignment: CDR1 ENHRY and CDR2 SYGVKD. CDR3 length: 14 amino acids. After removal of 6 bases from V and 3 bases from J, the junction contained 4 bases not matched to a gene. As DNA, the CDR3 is TGTGCCATCAGGAGTAGCGGGGGTACAGATACGCAGTATTTT. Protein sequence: CAIRSSGGTDTQYF.

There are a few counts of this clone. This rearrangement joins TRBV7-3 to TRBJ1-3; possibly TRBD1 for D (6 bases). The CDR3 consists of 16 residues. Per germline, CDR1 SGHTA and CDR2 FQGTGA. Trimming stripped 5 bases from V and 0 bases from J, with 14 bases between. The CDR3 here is CASSPGGAFSGNTIYF. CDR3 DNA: TGTGCCAGCAGCCCTGGGGGGGCCTTCTCTGGAAACACCATATATTTT.

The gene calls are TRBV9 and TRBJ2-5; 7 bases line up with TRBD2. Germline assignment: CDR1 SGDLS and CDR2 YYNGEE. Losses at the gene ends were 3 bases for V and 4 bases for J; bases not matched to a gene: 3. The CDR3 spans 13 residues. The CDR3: CASSARTRETQYF. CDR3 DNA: TGTGCCAGCAGCGCCCGGACTAGAGAGACCCAGTACTTC. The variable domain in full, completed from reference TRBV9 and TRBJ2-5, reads DSGVTQTPKHLITATGQRVTLRCSPRSGDLSVYWYQQSLDQGLQFLIQYYNGEERAKGNILERFSAQQFPDLHSELNLSSLELGDSALYFCASSARTRETQYFGPGTRLLVL.

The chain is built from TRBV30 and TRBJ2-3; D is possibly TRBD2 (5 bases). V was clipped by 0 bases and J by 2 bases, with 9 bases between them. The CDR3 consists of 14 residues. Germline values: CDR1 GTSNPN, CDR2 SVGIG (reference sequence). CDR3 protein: CAWSVSGITDTQYF. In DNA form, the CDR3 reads TGTGCCTGGAGTGTATCCGGGATCACAGATACGCAGTATTTT.

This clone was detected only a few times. The CDR3 loop is CASSEASGSTYEQYF. The CDR3 region has the DNA TGCGCCAGCAGTGAGGCTAGCGGGAGCACCTACGAGCAGTACTTC. The J gene is TRBJ2-7, the V gene TRBV10-1; 10 bases agree with TRBD2. In germline, CDR1 is WNHNN, CDR2 SYGVQD (reference sequence). V lost 2 bases and J lost 2; bases outside the gene matches: 3. The CDR3 consists of 15 residues.

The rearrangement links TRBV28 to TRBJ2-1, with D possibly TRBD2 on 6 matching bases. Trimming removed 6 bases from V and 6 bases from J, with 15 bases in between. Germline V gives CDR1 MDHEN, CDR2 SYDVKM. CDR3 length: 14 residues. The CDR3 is CASSGSSHVNEQFF. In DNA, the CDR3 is TGTGCCAGCAGCGGGAGTAGTCACGTCAATGAGCAGTTCTTC.

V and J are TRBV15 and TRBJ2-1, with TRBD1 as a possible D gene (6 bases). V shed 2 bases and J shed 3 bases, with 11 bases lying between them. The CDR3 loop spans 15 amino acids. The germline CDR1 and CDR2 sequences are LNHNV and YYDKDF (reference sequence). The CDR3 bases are TGTGCCACCAGCAGATCCCGGGACAACTACAATGAGCAGTTCTTC. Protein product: CATSRSRDNYNEQFF.

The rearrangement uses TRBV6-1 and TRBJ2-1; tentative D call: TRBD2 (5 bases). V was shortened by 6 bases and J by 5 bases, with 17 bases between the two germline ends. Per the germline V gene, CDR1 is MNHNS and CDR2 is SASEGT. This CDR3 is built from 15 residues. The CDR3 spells CASSSYGNQDNEQFF. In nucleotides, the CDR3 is TGTGCCAGCAGCTCATACGGGAATCAAGACAATGAGCAGTTCTTC.

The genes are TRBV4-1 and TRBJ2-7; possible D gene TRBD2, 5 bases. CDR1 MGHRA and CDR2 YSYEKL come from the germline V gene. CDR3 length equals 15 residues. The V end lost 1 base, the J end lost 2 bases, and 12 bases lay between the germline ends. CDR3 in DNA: TGCGCCAGCAGCCAAGGTTCGGCGGGTGCCTACGAGCAGTACTTC. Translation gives CASSQGSAGAYEQYF.

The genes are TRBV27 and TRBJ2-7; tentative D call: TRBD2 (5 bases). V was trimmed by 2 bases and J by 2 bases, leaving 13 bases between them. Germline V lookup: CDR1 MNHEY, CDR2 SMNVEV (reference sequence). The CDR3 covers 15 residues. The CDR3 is CASSLEGGYTYEQYF. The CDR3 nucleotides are TGTGCCAGCAGTTTAGAGGGCGGGTACACCTACGAGCAGTACTTC.

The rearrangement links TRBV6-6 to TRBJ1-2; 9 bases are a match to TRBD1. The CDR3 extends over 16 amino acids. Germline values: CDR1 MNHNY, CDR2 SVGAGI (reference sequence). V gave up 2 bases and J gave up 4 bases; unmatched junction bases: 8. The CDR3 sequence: CASSYTSGQGPYGYTF. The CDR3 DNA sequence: TGTGCCAGCAGTTACACCTCGGGACAGGGCCCCTATGGCTACACCTTC.

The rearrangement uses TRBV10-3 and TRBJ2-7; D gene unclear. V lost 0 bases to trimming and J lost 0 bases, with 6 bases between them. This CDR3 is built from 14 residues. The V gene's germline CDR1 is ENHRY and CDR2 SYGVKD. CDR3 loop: CAISESRSSYEQYF. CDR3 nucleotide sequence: TGTGCCATCAGTGAGTCTAGGAGCTCCTACGAGCAGTACTTC.

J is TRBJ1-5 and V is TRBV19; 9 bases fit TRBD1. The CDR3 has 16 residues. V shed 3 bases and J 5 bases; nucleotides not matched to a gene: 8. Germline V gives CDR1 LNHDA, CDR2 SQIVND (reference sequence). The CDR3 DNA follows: TGTGCCAGTAGTATGTCGGGACAGGGTGGGGATCAGCCCCAGCATTTT. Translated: CASSMSGQGGDQPQHF.

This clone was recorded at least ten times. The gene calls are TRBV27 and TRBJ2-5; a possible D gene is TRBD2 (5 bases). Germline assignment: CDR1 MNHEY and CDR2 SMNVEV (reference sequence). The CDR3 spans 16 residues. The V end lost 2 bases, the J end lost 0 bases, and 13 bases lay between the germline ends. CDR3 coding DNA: TGTGCCAGCAGTTTACGGGGTAACAGCTACCAAGAGACCCAGTACTTC. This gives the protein CASSLRGNSYQETQYF.

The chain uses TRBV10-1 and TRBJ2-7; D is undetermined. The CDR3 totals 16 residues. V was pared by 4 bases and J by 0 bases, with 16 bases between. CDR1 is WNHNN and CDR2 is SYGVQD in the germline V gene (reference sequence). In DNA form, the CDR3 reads TGCGCCAGCAGTGGAAAGTTCGGGTCGAGCTCCTACGAGCAGTACTTC. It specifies CASSGKFGSSSYEQYF.

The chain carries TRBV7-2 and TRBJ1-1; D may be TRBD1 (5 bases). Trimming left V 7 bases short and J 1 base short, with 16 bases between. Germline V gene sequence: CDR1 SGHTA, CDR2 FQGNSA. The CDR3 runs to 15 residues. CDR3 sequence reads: CASNPQGRRNTEAFF. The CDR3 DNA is TGTGCCAGCAACCCGCAGGGAAGGAGGAACACTGAAGCTTTCTTT.

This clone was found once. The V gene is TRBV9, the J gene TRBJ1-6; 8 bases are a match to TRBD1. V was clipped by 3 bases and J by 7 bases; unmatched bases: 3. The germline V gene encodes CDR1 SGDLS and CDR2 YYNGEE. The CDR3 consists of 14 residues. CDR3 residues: CASSEWTGNSPLHF. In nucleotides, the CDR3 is TGTGCCAGCAGCGAGTGGACAGGGAATTCACCCCTCCACTTT.

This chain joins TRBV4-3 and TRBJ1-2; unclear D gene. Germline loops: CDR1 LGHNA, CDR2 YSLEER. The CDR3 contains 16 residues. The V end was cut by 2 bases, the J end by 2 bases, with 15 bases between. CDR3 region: CASSQRSVRQNYGYTF. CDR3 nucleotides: TGCGCCAGCAGCCAACGATCTGTACGCCAGAACTATGGCTACACCTTC.

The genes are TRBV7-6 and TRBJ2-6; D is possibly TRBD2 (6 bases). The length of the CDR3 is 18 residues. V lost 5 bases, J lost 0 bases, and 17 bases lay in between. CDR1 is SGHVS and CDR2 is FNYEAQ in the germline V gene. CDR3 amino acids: CASSPLRGESSGANVLTF. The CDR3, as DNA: TGTGCCAGCAGCCCACTTCGCGGGGAGAGCTCTGGGGCCAACGTCCTGACTTTC.

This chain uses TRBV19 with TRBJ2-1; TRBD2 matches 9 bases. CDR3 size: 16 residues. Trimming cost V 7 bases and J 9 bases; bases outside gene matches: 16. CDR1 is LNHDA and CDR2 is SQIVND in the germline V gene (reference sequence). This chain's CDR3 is CASTPVAREGPSEQFF. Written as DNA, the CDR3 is TGTGCCAGTACCCCCGTGGCGCGGGAGGGCCCGAGTGAGCAGTTCTTC.

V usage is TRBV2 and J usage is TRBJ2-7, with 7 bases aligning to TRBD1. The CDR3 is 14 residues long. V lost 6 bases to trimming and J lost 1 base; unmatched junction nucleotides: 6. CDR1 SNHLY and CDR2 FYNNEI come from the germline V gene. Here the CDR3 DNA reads TGTGCCAGCAGCCAAACGACAGGGTCCTACGAGCAGTACTTC. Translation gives CASSQTTGSYEQYF.

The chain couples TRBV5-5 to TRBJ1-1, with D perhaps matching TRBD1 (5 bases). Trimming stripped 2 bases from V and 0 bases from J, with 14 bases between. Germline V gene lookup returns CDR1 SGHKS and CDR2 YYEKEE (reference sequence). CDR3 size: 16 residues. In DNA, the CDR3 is TGTGCCAGCAGCTTATTTCGGGAGGGGATGAACACTGAAGCTTTCTTT. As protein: CASSLFREGMNTEAFF.

The CDR3 protein is CASSLPLAGGDEQFF. As DNA, the CDR3 is TGCGCCAGCAGCCTCCCACTAGCGGGAGGGGATGAGCAGTTCTTC. V is TRBV5-1 and J is TRBJ2-1, with 13 bases matching TRBD2. J gave up 8 bases and V 4 bases, and 6 bases lay outside the gene matches. The germline gives CDR1 SGHRS, CDR2 YFSETQ. The CDR3 is 15 amino acids.

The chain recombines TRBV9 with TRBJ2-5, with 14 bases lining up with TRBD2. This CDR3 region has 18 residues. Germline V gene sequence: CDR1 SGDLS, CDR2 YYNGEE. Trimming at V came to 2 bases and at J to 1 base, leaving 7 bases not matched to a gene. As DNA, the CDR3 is TGTGCCAGCAGCGTGGGGACTAGCGGGGGTACTTTCCAAGAGACCCAGTACTTC. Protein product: CASSVGTSGGTFQETQYF. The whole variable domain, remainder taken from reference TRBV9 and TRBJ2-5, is DSGVTQTPKHLITATGQRVTLRCSPRSGDLSVYWYQQSLDQGLQFLIQYYNGEERAKGNILERFSAQQFPDLHSELNLSSLELGDSALYFCASSVGTSGGTFQETQYFGPGTRLLVL.